The rows below give T cell receptor beta chains drawn from one sample of a study of blood T cell repertoires in COVID-19. The data were produced by immunoSEQ multiplex PCR, yet TCRdb's version contains in-frame clones alone and is incomplete. In the table there are around 60,000 clones, approximately 86% of which are singletons. The sequencing input was peripheral blood. The receptors were sampled from a man between 40 and 49 years old with acute or convalescent COVID-19. Each CDR3 is given with its conserved first and last residue. The D gene is left open where the match is weak. Clone size is not always given. Where it is, it says once, few, many or a class for expanded clones.

j_gene	d_gene	v_gene	abundance	CDR3aa	CDR3nt
TRBJ1-1	TRBD1	TRBV5-1	once	CASSLRTGDTEAFF	TGCGCCAGCAGCCTGAGGACAGGGGACACTGAAGCTTTCTTT
TRBJ1-1	-	TRBV4-1	-	CASRPAGANTEAFF	TGCGCCAGCAGGCCAGCAGGGGCGAACACTGAAGCTTTCTTT
TRBJ2-6	-	TRBV3-1/TRBV3-2	once	CASSQVFGANVLTF	TGTGCCAGCAGCCAAGTATTTGGGGCCAACGTCCTGACTTTC
TRBJ2-2	TRBD2	TRBV7-6	once	CASSSELTGGLTGELFF	TGTGCCAGCAGCTCGGAATTAACGGGGGGGCTCACCGGGGAGCTGTTTTTT
TRBJ2-5	TRBD2	TRBV6-2/TRBV6-3	-	CASSLGGVQYF	TGTGCCAGCAGCCTTGGGGGGGTCCAGTACTTC
TRBJ1-2	TRBD1	TRBV24-1	-	CATSEQGFYGYTF	TGTGCCACCAGCGAACAGGGGTTCTATGGCTACACCTTC
TRBJ2-7	TRBD1	TRBV11-3	-	CASSLDRGYGYEQYF	TGTGCCAGCAGCTTAGACAGGGGGTACGGCTACGAGCAGTACTTC
TRBJ1-1	TRBD1	TRBV24-1	-	CATSDSRQGSEAFF	TGTGCCACCAGTGACAGCCGACAGGGCAGTGAAGCTTTCTTT
TRBJ2-3	-	TRBV15	-	CATSRDSGGGTDTQYF	TGTGCCACCAGCAGAGATTCCGGCGGGGGCACAGATACGCAGTATTTT
TRBJ2-1	-	TRBV29-1	-	CTADGNEQFF	TGCACCGCGGACGGGAATGAGCAGTTCTTC
TRBJ2-7	-	TRBV14	-	CASSLRALSYEQYF	TGTGCCAGCAGCCTCAGGGCGTTGTCCTACGAGCAGTACTTC
TRBJ2-1	TRBD2	TRBV27	-	CASSFASGGYYNEQFF	TGTGCCAGCAGTTTCGCTAGCGGGGGCTACTACAATGAGCAGTTCTTC
TRBJ2-5	-	TRBV11-3	-	CASSLATSVETQYF	TGTGCCAGCAGCTTAGCTACTAGTGTCGAGACCCAGTACTTC
TRBJ1-6	-	TRBV6-1	-	CASSEGGPPLHF	TGTGCCAGCAGTGAAGGAGGCCCACCCCTCCACTTT
TRBJ1-5	-	TRBV27	few	CASSLERGQPQHF	TGTGCCAGCAGTCTGGAAAGGGGGCAGCCCCAGCATTTT
TRBJ2-5	-	TRBV19	-	CASSISIEETQYF	TGTGCCAGTAGTATCTCGATAGAAGAGACCCAGTACTTC
TRBJ2-7	-	TRBV24-1	-	CATSDIQGSRDEQYF	TGTGCCACCAGTGACATACAGGGTTCCAGGGACGAGCAGTACTTC
TRBJ1-5	-	TRBV19	-	CASSIGQLLNSNQPQHF	TGTGCCAGTAGTATTGGGCAGCTTCTTAATAGCAATCAGCCCCAGCATTTT
TRBJ1-1	-	TRBV2	-	CASSEQGKGLGEAFF	TGTGCCAGCAGTGAACAGGGTAAGGGGCTTGGTGAAGCTTTCTTT
TRBJ1-4	TRBD1	TRBV30	-	CAWSVGTGGRKLFF	TGTGCCTGGAGTGTAGGGACAGGGGGAAGAAAACTGTTTTTT
TRBJ2-7	-	TRBV25-1	few	CASSDPNDSYEQYF	TGTGCCAGCAGTGATCCCAACGACAGCTACGAGCAGTACTTC
TRBJ2-3	-	TRBV2	-	CASNRIPNTDTQYF	TGTGCCAGCAATAGAATTCCGAACACAGATACGCAGTATTTT
TRBJ1-1	-	TRBV6-5	-	CASSYSNAVNTEAFF	TGTGCCAGCAGTTACTCGAACGCAGTGAACACTGAAGCTTTCTTT
TRBJ1-1	-	TRBV3-1/TRBV3-2	-	CASSQVKATTEAFF	TGTGCCAGCAGCCAAGTCAAGGCGACTACTGAAGCTTTCTTT
TRBJ1-2	-	TRBV6-5	-	CASTKGGRVNYGYTF	TGTGCCAGCACCAAAGGAGGCAGAGTTAACTATGGCTACACCTTC
TRBJ2-5	-	TRBV5-6	few	CASSLKEAQYF	TGTGCCAGCAGCTTGAAGGAGGCCCAGTACTTC
TRBJ2-3	-	TRBV7-8	-	CASSLGVLAHSLDTQYF	TGTGCCAGCAGCTTAGGAGTCCTAGCGCATTCACTAGATACGCAGTATTTT
TRBJ1-1	-	TRBV9	-	CASSVGGGLNTEAFF	TGTGCCAGCAGCGTAGGAGGAGGATTGAACACTGAAGCTTTCTTT
TRBJ2-2	TRBD2	TRBV30	-	CAWSLTGGTGELFF	TGTGCCTGGTCTCTAACGGGAGGCACCGGGGAGCTGTTTTTT
TRBJ2-7	-	TRBV12-5	-	CASGLVAGFDEQYF	TGTGCTAGTGGTTTAGTCGCAGGGTTCGACGAGCAGTACTTC
TRBJ1-3	-	TRBV5-1	-	CASSLRGGQGGNTIYF	TGCGCCAGCAGCTTGCGGGGAGGGCAAGGTGGAAACACCATATATTTT
TRBJ2-7	TRBD1	TRBV10-3	-	CAIGGTGSREQYF	TGTGCCATCGGAGGGACAGGGTCGCGCGAGCAGTACTTC
TRBJ1-6	-	TRBV3-1/TRBV3-2	few	CASSGSSYNSPLHF	TGTGCCAGCTCGGGTAGCTCCTATAATTCACCCCTCCACTTT
TRBJ1-2	-	TRBV12-3/TRBV12-4	-	CASSSSGGGYTF	TGTGCCAGCAGTTCCTCGGGGGGTGGCTACACCTTC
TRBJ2-1	TRBD2	TRBV5-4	-	CASSSLADSYNEQFF	TGTGCCAGCAGCAGTCTAGCGGACTCCTACAATGAGCAGTTCTTC
TRBJ2-1	-	TRBV19	once	CASSIKFGTPSYNEQFF	TGTGCCAGTAGTATAAAGTTCGGGACTCCCTCCTACAATGAGCAGTTCTTC
TRBJ1-1	-	TRBV30	few	CAWSVGRGSEAFF	TGTGCCTGGAGTGTAGGGAGGGGCTCTGAAGCTTTCTTT
TRBJ2-5	TRBD2	TRBV19	-	CASSIRTSGALRETQYF	TGTGCCAGTAGTATTCGGACTAGCGGGGCTCTGAGAGAGACCCAGTACTTC
TRBJ1-6	-	TRBV5-1	-	CASSPGVPYNSPLHF	TGCGCCAGCAGCCCGGGAGTCCCCTATAATTCACCCCTCCACTTT
TRBJ2-7	-	TRBV7-2	-	CASSPLTVSYEQYF	TGTGCCAGCAGCCCGTTGACAGTCTCCTACGAGCAGTACTTC